The source of this T cell receptor (beta chain) is a study of T cell clusters in autoimmune cytopenias. Study details: A median of about 50,000 TRB reads per sample yielded a median approximately 2,300 distinct clonotypes.

By frequency, this clonotype is medium-sized. TRB rearrangements were amplified by touch-down multiplex PCR with mixed TRB-A/B primers. With the multiplex PCR reads reprocessed, TCRdb shows one record per CDR3 protein and no DNA. The table lists around 4,300 distinct CDR3 sequences. The CDR3 is 15 amino acids. Germline values: CDR1 ENHRY, CDR2 SYGVKD. Each sample's input was around 270 ng genomic DNA, 38,000 or so genome equivalents. A further study also used this sample, focusing on T cell repertoires in aging, cancer and after chemotherapy. That paper notes: Healthy donor repertoires were recorded over several months to years and showed clear clonal overlap. The full dataset contained 9.1 million or so TCR reads. Healthy donors lost TCR diversity with age mainly through richness, cancer patients through richness and evenness.

The V and J genes are TRBV10-3 and TRBJ2-2; TCRdb lists TRBD1, though no DNA is available to test this call. The material sequenced was peripheral blood. The sequence was collected from a human donor in good health. The CDR3 is CAISDMTGGTGELFF.